What follows describes a single TCR beta chain. Its matching antigen is unknown. This may be a read error, as it is one base from a much larger clone. Construction of TCR beta libraries relied on iRepertoire HTBI primers and on Arm-PCR targeting CDR3 regions. TCRdb redid the calling of the multiplex PCR reads with MiXCR, one entry per CDR3 protein. The table shows approximately 400,000 distinct CDR3 sequences, with more than 13% occurring only once. The CDR3 sequence is 13 residues long. CDR1 and CDR2 from the germline V gene are SQVTM and ANQGSEA. This sample stems from a study of regulatory T cells in long-lasting Graves disease. The study, taken as a whole, reports: Persistent disease was characterized by preferential usage of TRBV28, TRBJ1-2 and TRBJ2-5. Persistent patients had a count of shared public clonotypes (around 2,700) that exceeded that of new patients (966).

Time point indicated: newly diagnosed GD, antithyroid drugs for less than 3 months. With RNA extracted from PBMCs as input, the TCR library was made. This sample was shared with a second study, whose subject was T cells in Graves' hyperthyroidism and ophthalmopathy. That paper states: The authors deemed Graves' hyperthyroidism stable absent ophthalmopathy progression within 18 months.

The material was peripheral blood mononuclear cells (PBMCs), obtained at new diagnosis, from a patient treated with antithyroid drugs. This chain uses TRBV29-1 with TRBJ2-3; D is tentatively TRBD1 or TRBD2 (5 bases each). This TCR was recovered from a woman aged 25 to 45 with Graves disease. The CDR3 nucleotides are TGCAGCGTTGAGGGGGAACGCACATATACGCAGTATTTT. It codes for CSVEGERTYTQYF.